The next 6 T cell receptor beta chains were all read from a single sample in a study of T cell responses to AZD1222 COVID-19 vaccine. The protocol was immunoSEQ multiplex PCR, while the TCRdb copy is restricted to in-frame clones and leaves out a portion. The sample has approximately 150,000 clones, about 90% seen once; the top ten hold about 6%. Sequenced here: peripheral blood, sampled 28 days after the second AZD1222 dose. The origin of the receptors is an adult who received the AZD1222 COVID-19 vaccine.

This clone was seen only once. The chain is built from TRBV6-5 and TRBJ1-3, with 8 bases aligning to TRBD1. This CDR3 contains 15 residues. The germline gives CDR1 MNHEY, CDR2 SVGAGI. V shed 5 bases, J shed 0 bases, and the junction held 3 bases outside the gene matches. The CDR3 sequence is CASSRQGPSGNTIYF. The DNA of the CDR3 is TGTGCCAGCAGTAGACAGGGGCCCTCTGGAAACACCATATATTTT.

This clone was counted only a few times. This chain joins TRBV7-2 and TRBJ1-1, with TRBD1 as a possible D gene (6 bases). Trimming shortened V by 1 base and J by 6 bases, and 15 bases separated the two germline ends. There are 15 residues in the CDR3. Germline CDR1 SGHTA, CDR2 FQGNSA. CDR3 nucleotides: TGTGCCAGCAGCTTAGGGGGGCCGGGAGTCGCTGAAGCTTTCTTT. Its translation: CASSLGGPGVAEAFF.

The chain employs TRBV27 and TRBJ1-1; possible D gene TRBD1, 6 bases. This CDR3 is built from 16 residues. With 6 bases removed from V and 1 base from J, the gap between germline ends came to 18 bases. The germline V gene encodes CDR1 MNHEY and CDR2 SMNVEV (reference sequence). In DNA form, the CDR3 reads TGTGCCAGCAGCTTCCTTACAGGGAAGGGGAACACTGAAGCTTTCTTT. It specifies CASSFLTGKGNTEAFF.

The J gene is TRBJ2-6, the V gene TRBV30; 7 bases are shared with TRBD1. The CDR3 loop spans 16 amino acids. Per germline, CDR1 GTSNPN and CDR2 SVGIG (reference sequence). V shed 3 bases, J shed 0 bases, and the junction held 5 bases outside the gene matches. The CDR3 DNA reads TGTGCCTGGAGAAGCCCAGGGGGCTCTGGGGCCAACGTCCTGACTTTC. It is translated as CAWRSPGGSGANVLTF.

The J gene is TRBJ1-6, the V gene TRBV18; D not certain. V lost 3 bases, J lost 6 bases, and 9 bases lay in between. In germline, CDR1 is KGHSH, CDR2 LQKENI. CDR3 length: 14 residues. CDR3 DNA: TGTGCCAGCTCACCCACAAACGCTAATTCACCCCTCCACTTT. Protein product: CASSPTNANSPLHF.

The rearrangement joins TRBV5-4 to TRBJ2-2; D remains ambiguous. CDR1 SGHNT and CDR2 YYREEE come from the germline V gene (reference sequence). The CDR3 runs to 12 residues. V gave up 0 bases and J gave up 7 bases, with 4 bases separating them. The CDR3 nucleotides read TGTGCCAGCAGCTTGGGATTCGGGGAGCTGTTTTTT. Translated, it gives CASSLGFGELFF.